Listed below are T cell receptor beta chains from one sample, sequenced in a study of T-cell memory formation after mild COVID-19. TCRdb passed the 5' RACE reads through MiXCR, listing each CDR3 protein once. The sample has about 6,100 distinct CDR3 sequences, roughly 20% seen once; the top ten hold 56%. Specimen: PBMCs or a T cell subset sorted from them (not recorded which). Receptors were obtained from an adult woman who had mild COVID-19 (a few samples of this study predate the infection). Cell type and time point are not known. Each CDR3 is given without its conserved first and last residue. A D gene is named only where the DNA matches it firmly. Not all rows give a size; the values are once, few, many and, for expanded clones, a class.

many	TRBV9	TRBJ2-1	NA	ASSVDPGAGGF
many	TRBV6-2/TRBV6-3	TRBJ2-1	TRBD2	ASSSLAGGPGNEQF
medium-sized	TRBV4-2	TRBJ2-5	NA	ASSQDQLATETQY
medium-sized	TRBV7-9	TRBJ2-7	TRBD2	ASSLGEREPLFYEQY
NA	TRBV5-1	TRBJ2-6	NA	ASGTPGANVLT
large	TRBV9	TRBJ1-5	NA	ASSVPLPYSNQPQH
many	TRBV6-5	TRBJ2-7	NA	ASSNHNRVYEQY
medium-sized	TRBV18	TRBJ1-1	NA	ASSPLRTLNTEAF
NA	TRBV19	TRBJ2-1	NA	ASSILRNNEQF
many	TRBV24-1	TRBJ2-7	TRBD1	ATSAGTDSYEQY
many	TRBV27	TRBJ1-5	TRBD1	ASSQHRGGQPQH
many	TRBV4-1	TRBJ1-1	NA	ASSQDGGVKGAF
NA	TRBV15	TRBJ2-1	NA	ATSTPKGTLQVYNEQF
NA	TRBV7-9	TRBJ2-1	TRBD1	ASRRTGGAYNEQF
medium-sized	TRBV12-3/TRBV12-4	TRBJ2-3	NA	ASNSEGGSTDTQY
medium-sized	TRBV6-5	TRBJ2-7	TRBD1	ASSYWGQGSYEQY
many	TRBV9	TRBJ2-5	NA	ASSVDGTQETQY
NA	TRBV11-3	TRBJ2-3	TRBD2	ASSSGLAGARADTQY
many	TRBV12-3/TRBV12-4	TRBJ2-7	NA	ASSLNPYEQY
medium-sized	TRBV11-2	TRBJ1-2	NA	ASSPVGTDYGYT
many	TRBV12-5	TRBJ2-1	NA	ASGLGDGISYNEQF
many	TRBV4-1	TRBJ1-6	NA	ASSQGPPGGSYNSPLH
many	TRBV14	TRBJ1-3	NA	ASSHFNTIY
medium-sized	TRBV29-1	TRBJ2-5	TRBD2	SVEPMTSGGAYGQETQY
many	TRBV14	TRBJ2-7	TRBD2	ASSQLPGLGTSYEQY